The 22 T cell receptor beta chains reported below all come from one sample, sequenced in a study of OX40 agonist ivuxolimab in advanced cancers. Repertoires were generated with immunoSEQ multiplex PCR, while TCRdb's copy carries only in-frame clones and drops some. Of roughly 87,000 clones listed, over 80% are singletons. The input for sequencing was CD4+ or CD8+ T cells sorted from blood, taken in a trial of the OX40 agonist ivuxolimab. All receptors derive from an adult with an advanced solid tumor such as melanoma, head and neck, liver or kidney cancer.

This chain connects TRBV27 to TRBJ1-2; 10 positions agree with TRBD1. This CDR3 contains 14 residues. Germline CDR1 is MNHEY and CDR2 is SMNVEV (reference sequence). With V trimmed by 2 bases and J by 7 bases, 4 bases remained unmatched. In DNA, the CDR3 is TGTGCCAGCAGTTTAGACAGGGGGCTTAGTGGCTACACCTTC. Its translation is CASSLDRGLSGYTF.

This chain connects TRBV6-1 to TRBJ2-2, with D tentatively TRBD1 (6 bases). The ends were cut back, 5 bases at V and 0 bases at J, with 10 bases in the middle. The CDR3 is 15 residues long. Per the germline V gene, CDR1 is MNHNS and CDR2 is SASEGT. This chain's CDR3 is CASSWDNSNTGELFF. For the CDR3, the DNA is TGTGCCAGCAGTTGGGACAACTCGAACACCGGGGAGCTGTTTTTT.

The rearrangement uses TRBV6-1 and TRBJ2-7; D is undetermined. CDR1 MNHNS and CDR2 SASEGT come from the germline V gene. The V and J ends lost 3 bases and 2 bases respectively, with 5 bases between them. CDR3 length: 12 amino acids. The CDR3 here is CASSEVPYEQYF. DNA of the CDR3: TGTGCCAGCAGTGAGGTCCCCTACGAGCAGTACTTC.

The rearrangement uses TRBV30 and TRBJ2-7; 8 positions match TRBD1. Germline loops: CDR1 GTSNPN, CDR2 SVGIG (reference sequence). The CDR3 has 15 residues. V lost 0 bases, J lost 4 bases, and 8 bases stayed unmatched. Written as DNA, the CDR3 is TGTGCCTGGAGTGTCCAGTGGACAGGGAATTACGAGCAGTACTTC. Translation gives CAWSVQWTGNYEQYF. The full variable domain, its missing parts supplied by reference TRBV30 and TRBJ2-7, is SQTIHQWPATLVQPVGSPLSLECTVEGTSNPNLYWYRQAAGRGLQLLFYSVGIGQISSEVPQNLSASRPQDRQFILSSKKLLLSDSGFYLCAWSVQWTGNYEQYFGPGTRLTVT.

The V and J genes are TRBV29-1 and TRBJ1-2, with 10 nucleotides matching TRBD1. The ends lost 3 bases at V and 8 bases at J; junction bases unmatched: 3. CDR1 and CDR2 from the germline V gene are SQVTM and ANQGSEA. The CDR3 loop spans 12 amino acids. The CDR3 DNA sequence: TGCAGCGTTGATAGGGACAGGGGCGGCTACACCTTC. Translating it yields CSVDRDRGGYTF. Filled out from reference TRBV29-1 and TRBJ1-2, the complete variable domain reads SAVISQKPSRDICQRGTSLTIQCQVDSQVTMMFWYRQQPGQSLTLIATANQGSEATYESGFVIDKFPISRPNLTFSTLTVSNMSPEDSSIYLCSVDRDRGGYTFGSGTRLTVV.

V gene TRBV15 combines with J gene TRBJ1-6; the D gene is possibly TRBD1 (5 bases). CDR3 size: 15 residues. Germline CDR1 reads LNHNV; CDR2 reads YYDKDF (reference sequence). V lost 3 bases and J lost 6, with 12 bases in between. The DNA for the CDR3 is TGTGCCACCAGCAGTGAAGGTAGGGGTAATTCACCCCTCCACTTT. The encoded protein is CATSSEGRGNSPLHF.

The V call is TRBV19, the J call TRBJ1-1; no reliable D call. Trimming removed 2 bases from V and 1 base from J, with 8 bases in between. Germline-derived CDR1 and CDR2 are LNHDA and SQIVND (reference sequence). The CDR3 extends over 14 amino acids. The CDR3 loop is CASSISHTNTEAFF. The CDR3 nucleotides are TGTGCCAGTAGTATAAGTCACACGAACACTGAAGCTTTCTTT.

The chain combines TRBV7-9 with TRBJ1-2; 8 bases fit TRBD1. This CDR3 spans 14 amino acids. The V gene's germline CDR1 is SEHNR and CDR2 FQNEAQ (reference sequence). V lost 4 bases, J lost 4 bases, and 5 bases stayed unmatched. The CDR3 region is CASSYGQGLYGYTF. In nucleotides, the CDR3 is TGTGCCAGCAGCTACGGACAGGGCCTCTATGGCTACACCTTC.

The chain is built from TRBV6-1 and TRBJ2-3, with D perhaps matching TRBD2 (7 bases). CDR1 is MNHNS and CDR2 is SASEGT in the germline V gene. CDR3 length equals 17 residues. V was clipped by 2 bases and J by 6 bases, with 21 bases between them. CDR3 sequence reads: CASSETRGGLAADTQYF. CDR3 bases: TGTGCCAGCAGTGAAACGAGGGGGGGGCTAGCAGCGGATACGCAGTATTTT.

J is TRBJ2-2 and V is TRBV25-1; 9 positions agree with TRBD1. This CDR3 is built from 14 residues. V shed 4 bases, J shed 4 bases, and the junction held 1 base outside the gene matches. Germline V gene lookup returns CDR1 MGHDK and CDR2 SYGVNS. The CDR3 loop is CASSAGQGTGELFF. The CDR3 DNA is TGTGCCAGCAGTGCGGGACAGGGCACCGGGGAGCTGTTTTTT.

The V gene is TRBV11-2, the J gene TRBJ2-7; TRBD1 aligns across 7 bases. Germline loops: CDR1 SGHAT, CDR2 FQNNGV. Trimming at V came to 3 bases and at J to 3 bases, leaving 2 bases not matched to a gene. This CDR3 contains 13 residues. CDR3 amino acids: CASSFGTVYEQYF. The CDR3 DNA sequence: TGTGCCAGCAGCTTTGGGACAGTCTACGAGCAGTACTTC.

This chain uses TRBV7-9 with TRBJ2-7, with D possibly matching TRBD1 (6 bases). The CDR3 extends over 15 amino acids. The ends were cut back, 5 bases at V and 5 bases at J, with 19 bases in the middle. Looked up from germline, CDR1 is SEHNR and CDR2 is FQNEAQ (reference sequence). CDR3 amino acids: CASSPINTPGDEQYF. CDR3 in DNA: TGTGCCAGCAGCCCGATAAATACCCCAGGGGACGAGCAGTACTTC.

This chain connects TRBV5-4 to TRBJ1-1; D is unresolved. The CDR3 contains 15 residues. CDR1 and CDR2 (germline): SGHNT, YYREEE (reference sequence). V was trimmed by 4 bases and J by 1 base, leaving 14 bases between them. CDR3 in amino acids: CASSRTGLPNTEAFF. The DNA for the CDR3 is TGTGCCAGCAGCCGCACCGGCCTTCCGAACACTGAAGCTTTCTTT.

The chain uses TRBV2 and TRBJ1-4; 10 bases map to TRBD1. Germline V gene data show CDR1 as SNHLY and CDR2 as FYNNEI. V shed 4 bases, J shed 8 bases, and the junction held 7 bases outside the gene matches. This CDR3 region has 15 residues. In DNA form, the CDR3 reads TGTGCCAGCAGTGGGACGACAGGGGGCCGGGAAAAACTGTTTTTT. This translates into CASSGTTGGREKLFF. Full variable domain (missing parts from reference TRBV2 and TRBJ1-4): EPEVTQTPSHQVTQMGQEVILRCVPISNHLYFYWYRQILGQKVEFLVSFYNNEISEKSEIFDDQFSVERPDGSNFTLKIRSTKLEDSAMYFCASSGTTGGREKLFFGSGTQLSVL.

The V and J genes are TRBV7-6 and TRBJ2-5, with a possible D match to TRBD1 (6 bases). Per the germline V gene, CDR1 is SGHVS and CDR2 is FNYEAQ. The CDR3 is 14 residues long. Trimming stripped 0 bases from V and 5 bases from J, with 10 bases between. CDR3 sequence (DNA): TGTGCCAGCAGCTTAGCGTTCACAGGGGAGACCCAGTACTTC. Translated, it gives CASSLAFTGETQYF.

V and J are TRBV19 and TRBJ1-2, with D possibly TRBD1 on 5 matching bases. The germline CDR1 and CDR2 sequences are LNHDA and SQIVND (reference sequence). Trimming pared 4 bases from V and 3 bases from J, leaving 15 bases between. The CDR3 covers 15 residues. CDR3 bases: TGTGCCAGTAGTACGGGACCTTTAGAGGACTATGGCTACACCTTC. Its translation: CASSTGPLEDYGYTF.

This clone occurred a few times. This chain joins TRBV7-6 and TRBJ2-7; a possible D gene is TRBD2 (6 bases). The length of the CDR3 is 18 residues. Germline CDR1 is SGHVS and CDR2 is FNYEAQ. V lost 4 bases and J 1 base, leaving 23 bases between the germline ends. This chain's CDR3 is CASSSAPTWVGGSYEQYF. The CDR3 DNA reads TGTGCCAGCAGCTCTGCGCCTACATGGGTCGGGGGATCCTACGAGCAGTACTTC.

The chain carries TRBV6-4 and TRBJ1-5; 9 bases agree with TRBD1. The ends lost 2 bases at V and 1 base at J; junction bases unmatched: 18. This CDR3 is built from 21 residues. Germline CDR1 is MRHNA and CDR2 is SNTAGT. CDR3 in amino acids: CASSDMGRDRDCRLSNQPQHF. CDR3 coding DNA: TGTGCCAGCAGTGACATGGGGCGGGACAGGGATTGTAGGTTGAGCAATCAGCCCCAGCATTTT.

The chain uses TRBV30 and TRBJ2-7, with TRBD1 as a possible D gene (6 bases). The CDR3 is made up of 11 amino acids. V was pared by 5 bases and J by 4 bases, with 9 bases between. Per germline, CDR1 GTSNPN and CDR2 SVGIG (reference sequence). The CDR3 DNA reads TGTGCCTGGTTACAGGGTTACGAGCAGTACTTC. Amino acids: CAWLQGYEQYF. Based on the CDR3 plus reference TRBV30 and TRBJ2-7, the full variable domain is SQTIHQWPATLVQPVGSPLSLECTVEGTSNPNLYWYRQAAGRGLQLLFYSVGIGQISSEVPQNLSASRPQDRQFILSSKKLLLSDSGFYLCAWLQGYEQYFGPGTRLTVT.

The chain is built from TRBV11-2 and TRBJ2-7; D not certain. V lost 5 bases, J lost 7 bases, and 9 bases lay in between. The length of the CDR3 is 11 residues. Per the germline V gene, CDR1 is SGHAT and CDR2 is FQNNGV. This chain's CDR3 is CASSPGGEQYF. DNA for the CDR3: TGTGCCAGCAGCCCCGGTGGTGAGCAGTACTTC.

V gene TRBV9 combines with J gene TRBJ1-4, with D unclear. The CDR3 has 15 amino acids. V shed 0 bases and J shed 0 bases, with 6 bases lying between them. CDR1 is SGDLS, CDR2 YYNGEE, per germline. The CDR3 protein is CASSVGHTTNEKLFF. The CDR3 nucleotides are TGTGCCAGCAGCGTAGGGCATACAACTAATGAAAAACTGTTTTTT.

CDR3 sequence (DNA): TGTGCCAGCACCTTCTACCCCCGAATACTGAACACTGAAGCTTTCTTT. Translating it yields CASTFYPRILNTEAFF. The chain carries TRBV5-6 and TRBJ1-1; no definite D call. The germline V gene has CDR1 SGHDT and CDR2 YYEEEE. Between the trimmed V and J ends, which lost 6 bases and 0 bases, there was a span of 18 bases. The CDR3 spans 16 residues.